This T cell receptor beta chain was identified during a study of blood T cell repertoires in COVID-19. Study at large: PBMCs, B-cell-depleted T cells, or T cells provided the cDNA or gDNA that made up the material.

How the authors handled the data: Amplification from reference gene primers served as the basis for estimated nucleated cell counts. Clones were read by immunoSEQ multiplex PCR, and TCRdb kept only the in-frame ones, dropping some. For V, J and clone size, that table is used; D and trimming come from the DNA. Of a few hundred thousand clones listed, 85% are singletons. What was sequenced was peripheral blood. This TCR came from a woman aged 18 to 35 with acute or convalescent COVID-19.

CDR3 nucleotides: TGTGCCAGCAGCCACGACGCCAGGGCTGGAAACACCATATATTTT. Amino acids: CASSHDARAGNTIYF. The chain couples TRBV11-2 to TRBJ1-3; D may be TRBD1 (5 bases). This CDR3 contains 15 residues. V shed 5 bases and J shed 2 bases, with 13 bases lying between them. The V gene's germline CDR1 is SGHAT and CDR2 FQNNGV.